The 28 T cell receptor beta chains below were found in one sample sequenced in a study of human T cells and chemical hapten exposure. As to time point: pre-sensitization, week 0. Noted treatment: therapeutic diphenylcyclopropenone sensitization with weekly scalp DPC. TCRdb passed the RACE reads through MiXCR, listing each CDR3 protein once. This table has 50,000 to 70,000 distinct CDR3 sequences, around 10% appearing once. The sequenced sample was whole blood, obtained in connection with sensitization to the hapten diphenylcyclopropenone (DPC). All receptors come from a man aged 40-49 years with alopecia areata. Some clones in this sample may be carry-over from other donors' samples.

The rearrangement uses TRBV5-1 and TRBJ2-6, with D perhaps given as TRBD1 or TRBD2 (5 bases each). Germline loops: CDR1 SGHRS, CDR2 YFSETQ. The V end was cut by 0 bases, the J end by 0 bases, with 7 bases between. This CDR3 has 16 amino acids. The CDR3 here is CASSLVGVSGANVLTF. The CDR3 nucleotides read TGCGCCAGCAGCTTGGTGGGGGTCTCTGGGGCCAACGTCCTGACTTTC.

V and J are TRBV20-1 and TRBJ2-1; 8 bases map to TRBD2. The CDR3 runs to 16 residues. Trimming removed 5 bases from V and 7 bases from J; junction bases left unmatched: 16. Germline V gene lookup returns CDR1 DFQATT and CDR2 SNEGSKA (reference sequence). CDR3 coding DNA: TGCAGTGCTGGATTGAGGGGAGCGGGAGAAAAAAATGAGCAGTTCTTC. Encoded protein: CSAGLRGAGEKNEQFF.

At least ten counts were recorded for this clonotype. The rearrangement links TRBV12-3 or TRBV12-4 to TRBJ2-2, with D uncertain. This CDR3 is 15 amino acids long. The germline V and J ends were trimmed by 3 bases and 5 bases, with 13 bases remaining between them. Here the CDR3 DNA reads TGTGCCAGCAGTTTGGTCTCCCTTTGGACCGGGGAGCTGTTTTTT. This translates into CASSLVSLWTGELFF.

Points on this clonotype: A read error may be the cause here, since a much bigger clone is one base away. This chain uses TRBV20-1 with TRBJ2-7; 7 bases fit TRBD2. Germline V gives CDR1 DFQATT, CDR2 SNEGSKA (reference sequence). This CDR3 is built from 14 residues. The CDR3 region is CGATSDHSIREQYF. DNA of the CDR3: TGCGGTGCCACTAGCGATCATTCGATAAGGGAGCAGTACTTC.

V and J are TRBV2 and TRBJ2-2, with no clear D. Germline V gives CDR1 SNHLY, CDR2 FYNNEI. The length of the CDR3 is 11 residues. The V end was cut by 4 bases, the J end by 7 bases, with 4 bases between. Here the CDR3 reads CASSVFGELFF. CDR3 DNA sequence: TGTGCCAGCAGTGTCTTCGGGGAGCTGTTTTTT.

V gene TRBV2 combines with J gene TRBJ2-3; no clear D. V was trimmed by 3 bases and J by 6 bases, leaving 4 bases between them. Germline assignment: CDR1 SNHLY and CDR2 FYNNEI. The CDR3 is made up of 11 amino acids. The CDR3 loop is CASSDYDTQYF. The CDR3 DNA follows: TGTGCCAGCAGTGACTACGATACGCAGTATTTT.

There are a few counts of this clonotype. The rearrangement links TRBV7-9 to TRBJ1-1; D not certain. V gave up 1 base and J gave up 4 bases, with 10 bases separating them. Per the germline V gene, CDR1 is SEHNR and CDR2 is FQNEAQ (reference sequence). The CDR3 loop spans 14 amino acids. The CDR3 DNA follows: TGTGCCAGCAGCTTAGAGCGGTACAGCACTGAAGCTTTCTTT. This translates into CASSLERYSTEAFF. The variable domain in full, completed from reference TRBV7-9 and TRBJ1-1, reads DTGVSQNPRHKITKRGQNVTFRCDPISEHNRLYWYRQTLGQGPEFLTYFQNEAQLEKSRLLSDRFSAERPKGSFSTLEIQRTEQGDSAMYLCASSLERYSTEAFFGQGTRLTVV.

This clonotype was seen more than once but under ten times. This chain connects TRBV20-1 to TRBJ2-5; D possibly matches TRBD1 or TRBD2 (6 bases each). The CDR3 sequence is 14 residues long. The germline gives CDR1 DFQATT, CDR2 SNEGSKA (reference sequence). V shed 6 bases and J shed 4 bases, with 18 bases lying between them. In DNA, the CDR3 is TGCAGTGCAACCGGGGGCCGACGGGGAGAGACCCAGTACTTC. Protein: CSATGGRRGETQYF.

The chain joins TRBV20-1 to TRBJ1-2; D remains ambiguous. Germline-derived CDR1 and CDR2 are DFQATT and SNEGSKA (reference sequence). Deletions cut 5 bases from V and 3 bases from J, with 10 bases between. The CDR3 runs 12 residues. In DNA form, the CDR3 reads TGCAGTGCTCCACTCCGGGACTATGGCTACACCTTC. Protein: CSAPLRDYGYTF.

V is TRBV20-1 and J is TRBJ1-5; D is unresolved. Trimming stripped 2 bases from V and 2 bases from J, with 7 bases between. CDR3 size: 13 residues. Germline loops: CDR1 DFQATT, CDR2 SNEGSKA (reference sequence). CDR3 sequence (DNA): TGCAGTGCTAGACGGGAGGGCAATCAGCCCCAGCATTTT. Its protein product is CSARREGNQPQHF.

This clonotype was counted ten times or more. CDR3 in amino acids: CASSKGISYNEQFF. DNA of the CDR3: TGTGCCAGCAGCAAGGGTATTTCCTACAATGAGCAGTTCTTC. The chain links TRBV7-2 to TRBJ2-1; D unclear. The ends were cut back, 5 bases at V and 1 base at J, with 9 bases in the middle. The CDR3 is 14 amino acids. Germline values: CDR1 SGHTA, CDR2 FQGNSA.

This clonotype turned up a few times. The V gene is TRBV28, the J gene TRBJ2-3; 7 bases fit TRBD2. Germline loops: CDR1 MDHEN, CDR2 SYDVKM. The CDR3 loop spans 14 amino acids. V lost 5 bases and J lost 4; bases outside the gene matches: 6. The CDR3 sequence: CASSPAGGADTQYF. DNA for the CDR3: TGTGCCAGCAGTCCAGCTGGGGGGGCAGATACGCAGTATTTT.

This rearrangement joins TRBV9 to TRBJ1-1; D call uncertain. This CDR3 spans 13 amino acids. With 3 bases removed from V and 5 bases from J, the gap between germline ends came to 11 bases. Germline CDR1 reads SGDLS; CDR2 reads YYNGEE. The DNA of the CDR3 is TGTGCCAGCAGCGCGGAATCGAGAACTGAAGCTTTCTTT. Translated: CASSAESRTEAFF.

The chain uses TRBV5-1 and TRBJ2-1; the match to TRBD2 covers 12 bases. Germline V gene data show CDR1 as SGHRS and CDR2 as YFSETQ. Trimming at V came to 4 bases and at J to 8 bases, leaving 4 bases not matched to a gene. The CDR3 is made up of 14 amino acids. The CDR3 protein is CASSPGLAGYEQFF. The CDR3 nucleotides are TGCGCCAGCAGCCCGGGACTAGCGGGTTATGAGCAGTTCTTC.

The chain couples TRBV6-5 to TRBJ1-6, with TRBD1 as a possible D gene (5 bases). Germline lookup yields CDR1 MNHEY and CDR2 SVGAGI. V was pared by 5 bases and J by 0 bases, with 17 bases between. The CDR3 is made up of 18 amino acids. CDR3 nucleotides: TGTGCCAGCAGTCTCTCCATAAGGGGTAGCTCCTATAATTCACCCCTCCACTTT. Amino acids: CASSLSIRGSSYNSPLHF.

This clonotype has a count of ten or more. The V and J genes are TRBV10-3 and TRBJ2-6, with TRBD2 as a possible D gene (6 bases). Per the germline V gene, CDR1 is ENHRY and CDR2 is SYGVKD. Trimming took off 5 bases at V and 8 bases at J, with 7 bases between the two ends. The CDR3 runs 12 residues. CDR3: CAISRDSNVLTF. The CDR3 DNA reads TGTGCCATCAGTCGGGACTCCAACGTCCTGACTTTC.

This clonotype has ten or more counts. The CDR3 loop is CASSLSLTGISYNEQFF. The CDR3 DNA reads as TGTGCCAGCAGTTTATCCCTGACAGGGATCTCCTACAATGAGCAGTTCTTC. The chain is built from TRBV28 and TRBJ2-1; 7 bases map to TRBD1. V lost 1 base, J lost 0 bases, and 6 bases stayed unmatched. This CDR3 has 17 residues. Germline CDR1 reads MDHEN; CDR2 reads SYDVKM.

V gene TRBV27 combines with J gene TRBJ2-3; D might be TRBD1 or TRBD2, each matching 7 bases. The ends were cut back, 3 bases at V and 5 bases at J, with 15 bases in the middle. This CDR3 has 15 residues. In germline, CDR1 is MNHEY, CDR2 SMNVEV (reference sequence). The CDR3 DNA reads TGTGCCAGCAGTTTCAGGGGGACTATCCAAGATACGCAGTATTTT. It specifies CASSFRGTIQDTQYF.

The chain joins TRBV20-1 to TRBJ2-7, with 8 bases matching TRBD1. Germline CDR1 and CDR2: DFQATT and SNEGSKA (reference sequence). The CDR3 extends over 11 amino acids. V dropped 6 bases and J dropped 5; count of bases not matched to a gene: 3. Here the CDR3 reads CSAQTGDEQYF. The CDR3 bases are TGCAGTGCGCAGACAGGGGACGAGCAGTACTTC.

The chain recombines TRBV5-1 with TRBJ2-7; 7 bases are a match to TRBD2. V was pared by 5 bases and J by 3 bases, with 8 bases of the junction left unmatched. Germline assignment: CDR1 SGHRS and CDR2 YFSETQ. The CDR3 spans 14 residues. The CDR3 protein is CASRTSPSYYEQYF. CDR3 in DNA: TGCGCCAGCAGGACTAGCCCTTCCTACTACGAGCAGTACTTC.

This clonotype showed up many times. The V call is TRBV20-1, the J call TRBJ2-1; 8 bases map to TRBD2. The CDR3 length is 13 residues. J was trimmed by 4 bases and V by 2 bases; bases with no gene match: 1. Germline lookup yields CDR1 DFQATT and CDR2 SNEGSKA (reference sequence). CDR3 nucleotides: TGCAGTGCTAGACTAGCGGGTTACAATGAGCAGTTCTTC. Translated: CSARLAGYNEQFF.

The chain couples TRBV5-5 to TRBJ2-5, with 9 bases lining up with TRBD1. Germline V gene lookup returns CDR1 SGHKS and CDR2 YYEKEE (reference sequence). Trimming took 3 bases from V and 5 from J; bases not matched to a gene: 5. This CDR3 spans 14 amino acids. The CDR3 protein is CASSSPGQGETQYF. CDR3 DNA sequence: TGTGCCAGCAGCTCTCCGGGACAGGGTGAGACCCAGTACTTC. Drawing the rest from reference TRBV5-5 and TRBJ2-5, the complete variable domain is DAGVTQSPTHLIKTRGQQVTLRCSPISGHKSVSWYQQVLGQGPQFIFQYYEKEERGRGNFPDRFSARQFPNYSSELNVNALLLGDSALYLCASSSPGQGETQYFGPGTRLLVL.

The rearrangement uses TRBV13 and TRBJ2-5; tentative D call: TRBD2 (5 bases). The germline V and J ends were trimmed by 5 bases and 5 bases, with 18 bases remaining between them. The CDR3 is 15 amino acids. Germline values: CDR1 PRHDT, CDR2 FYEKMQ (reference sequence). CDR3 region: CASSQRLRERETQYF. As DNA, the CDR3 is TGTGCCAGCAGCCAACGACTGAGGGAGCGGGAGACCCAGTACTTC.

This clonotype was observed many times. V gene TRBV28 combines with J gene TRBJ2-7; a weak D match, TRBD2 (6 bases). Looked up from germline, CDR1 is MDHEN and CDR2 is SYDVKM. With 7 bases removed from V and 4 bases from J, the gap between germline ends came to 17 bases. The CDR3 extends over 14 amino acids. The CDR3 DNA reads TGTGCCAGCAACGCCTGGGACGGGAGATACGAGCAGTACTTC. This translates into CASNAWDGRYEQYF.

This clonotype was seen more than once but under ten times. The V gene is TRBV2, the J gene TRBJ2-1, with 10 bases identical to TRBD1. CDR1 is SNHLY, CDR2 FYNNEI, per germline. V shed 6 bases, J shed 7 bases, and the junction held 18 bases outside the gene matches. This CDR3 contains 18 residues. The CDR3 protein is CASRRRTSRDRGGNEQFF. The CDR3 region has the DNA TGTGCCAGCAGGCGCCGAACTTCCCGGGACAGGGGTGGAAATGAGCAGTTCTTC.

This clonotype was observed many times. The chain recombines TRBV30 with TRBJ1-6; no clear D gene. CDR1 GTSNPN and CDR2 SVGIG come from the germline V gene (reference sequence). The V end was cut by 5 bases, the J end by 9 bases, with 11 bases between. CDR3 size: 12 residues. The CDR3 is CAWARLGSPLHF. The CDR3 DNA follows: TGTGCCTGGGCTAGATTGGGTTCACCCCTCCACTTT.

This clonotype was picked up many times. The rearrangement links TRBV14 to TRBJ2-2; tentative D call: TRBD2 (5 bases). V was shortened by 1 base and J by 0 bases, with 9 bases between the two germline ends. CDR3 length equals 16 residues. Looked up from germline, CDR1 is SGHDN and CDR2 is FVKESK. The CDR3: CASSQATRANTGELFF. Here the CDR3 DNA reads TGTGCCAGCAGCCAAGCAACTAGAGCGAACACCGGGGAGCTGTTTTTT.

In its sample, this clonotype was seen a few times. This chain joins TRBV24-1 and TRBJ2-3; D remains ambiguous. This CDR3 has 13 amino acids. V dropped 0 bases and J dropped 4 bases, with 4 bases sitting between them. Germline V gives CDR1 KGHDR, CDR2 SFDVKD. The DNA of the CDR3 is TGTGCCACCAGTGATTTGGGAGCAGATACGCAGTATTTT. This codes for CATSDLGADTQYF.